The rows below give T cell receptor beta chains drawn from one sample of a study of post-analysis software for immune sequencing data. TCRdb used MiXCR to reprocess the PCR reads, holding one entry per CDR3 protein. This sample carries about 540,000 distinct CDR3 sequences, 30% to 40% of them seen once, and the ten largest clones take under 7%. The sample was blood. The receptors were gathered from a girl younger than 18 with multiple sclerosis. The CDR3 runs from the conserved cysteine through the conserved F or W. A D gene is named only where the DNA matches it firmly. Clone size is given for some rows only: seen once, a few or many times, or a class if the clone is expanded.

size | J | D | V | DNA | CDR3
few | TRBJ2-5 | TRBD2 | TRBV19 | TGTGCCAGTAGTATGCCAGCGGGGGACGGGACCCAGTACTTC | CASSMPAGDGTQYF
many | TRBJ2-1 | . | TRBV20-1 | TGCAGTGCTAGGGACCCGGGGACGGCCTACAATGAGCAGTTCTTC | CSARDPGTAYNEQFF
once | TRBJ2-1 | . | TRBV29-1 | TGCAGCGTTGGAGGGGTCTCCTACAATGAGCAGTTCTTC | CSVGGVSYNEQFF
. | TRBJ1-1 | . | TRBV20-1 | TGCAGTGCTAGTACCCCTGGGACGTCTAACACTGAAGCTTTCTTT | CSASTPGTSNTEAFF
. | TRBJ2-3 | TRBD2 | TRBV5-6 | TGTGCCAGCAGCTTGGTAGCCAGCGGGGGAGATACGCAGTATTTT | CASSLVASGGDTQYF
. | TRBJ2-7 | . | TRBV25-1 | TGTGCCAGCATCCAGGGTGACGCTCCCTACGAGCAGTACTTC | CASIQGDAPYEQYF
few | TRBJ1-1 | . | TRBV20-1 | TGCAGTGCTCCACAGGTTTTAAACACTGAAGCTTTCTTT | CSAPQVLNTEAFF
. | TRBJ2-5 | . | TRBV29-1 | TGCAGCGTTGAAATAACAGGGCGATGGGTAGAGACCCAGTACTTC | CSVEITGRWVETQYF
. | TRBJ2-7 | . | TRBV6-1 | TGTGCCAGCAGCAGGGGATTCCAAGAGGCCCAGTACTTC | CASSRGFQEAQYF
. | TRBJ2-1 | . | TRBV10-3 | TGTGCCACCCTGTCCACCTACAATGAGCAGTTCTTC | CATLSTYNEQFF
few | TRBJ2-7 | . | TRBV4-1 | TGCGCCAGCAGCCAAGAGGGCGTCTCCTACGAGCAGTACTTC | CASSQEGVSYEQYF
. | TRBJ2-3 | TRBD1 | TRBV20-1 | TGCAGTGCTAGTCCTAGGGACAGGGAGGAGGATACGCAGTATTTT | CSASPRDREEDTQYF
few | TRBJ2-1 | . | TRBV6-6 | TGTGCCAGCAGCCCACAGGGAGCCGGAGTCAATGAGCAGTTCTTC | CASSPQGAGVNEQFF
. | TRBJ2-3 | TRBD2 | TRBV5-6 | TGTGCCAGCAGCTTTGGAACTAGCGGGGCCACAGATACGCAGTATTTT | CASSFGTSGATDTQYF
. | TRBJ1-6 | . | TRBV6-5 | TGTGCCAGCAAGCGGGGGAAGGGTTCACCCCTCCACTTT | CASKRGKGSPLHF
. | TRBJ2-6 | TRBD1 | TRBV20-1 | TGCAGTGCTCCCCGGACAGGGGGCCTTTCAGGGGCCAACGTCCTGACTTTC | CSAPRTGGLSGANVLTF
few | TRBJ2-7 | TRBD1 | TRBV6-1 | TGTGCCAGCATCACAAGGACAGGGGGGCCGTACGAGCAGTACTTC | CASITRTGGPYEQYF
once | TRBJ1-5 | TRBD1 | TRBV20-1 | TGCAGTGCCCTGGGACAGGGTACGCAGCCCCAGCATTTT | CSALGQGTQPQHF
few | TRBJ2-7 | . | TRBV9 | TGTGCCAGCAGCGTTTCCCAGGACTACGAGCAGTACTTC | CASSVSQDYEQYF
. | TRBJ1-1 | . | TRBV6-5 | TGTGCCAGCAGTTACTCGCCGGCTGGACGCACGAACACTGAAGCTTTCTTT | CASSYSPAGRTNTEAFF
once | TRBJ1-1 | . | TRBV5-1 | TGCGCCAGCGGGCAGTCGGGCCGGAACACTGAAGCTTTCTTT | CASGQSGRNTEAFF
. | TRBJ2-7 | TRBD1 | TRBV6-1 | TGTGCCAGCAGTGACAGATGGGACAGGGGGATGAGCTCCTACGAGCAGTACTTC | CASSDRWDRGMSSYEQYF
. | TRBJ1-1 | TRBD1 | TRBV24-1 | TGTGCCACCAGCGCAGGGGGGGGCACTGAAGCTTTCTTT | CATSAGGGTEAFF
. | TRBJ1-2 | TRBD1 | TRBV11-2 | TGTGCCAGCAGCTTAGAAACAGGGGTCGGAGGCGGCTACACCTTC | CASSLETGVGGGYTF
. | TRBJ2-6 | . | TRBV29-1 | TGCAGCGTAGGGGCAGATTCTGGGGTCAACGTCCTGACTTTC | CSVGADSGVNVLTF
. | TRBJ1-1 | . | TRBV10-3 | TGTGCCATCAGTGAGTTTAAGGGTGCGGACACTGAAGCTTTCTTT | CAISEFKGADTEAFF
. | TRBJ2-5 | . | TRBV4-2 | TGTGCCAGCAGCCAAGAATCCCAAGAGACCCAGTACTTC | CASSQESQETQYF
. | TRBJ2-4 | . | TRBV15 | TGTGCCACCAGCGCTAGGGGCAACCTCCAGCGGGCCAAAAACATTCAGTACTTC | CATSARGNLQRAKNIQYF
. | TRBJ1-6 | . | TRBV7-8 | TGTGCCAGCAGCCATGGGGCAAATTCACCCCTCCACTTT | CASSHGANSPLHF
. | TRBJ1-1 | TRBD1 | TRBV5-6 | TGTGCCAGCAGCTTGGCCTTCAGGACAGGGAATACTTTCTTT | CASSLAFRTGNTFF
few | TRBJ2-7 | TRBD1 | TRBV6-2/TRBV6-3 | TGTGCCAGCAAGGGACAGGGCGGCTACGAGCAGTACTTC | CASKGQGGYEQYF
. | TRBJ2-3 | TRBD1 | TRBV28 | TGTGCCAGCAGTTCGACCGACAGGGGGTTAGCAGATACGCAGTATTTT | CASSSTDRGLADTQYF
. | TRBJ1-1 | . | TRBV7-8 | TGTGCCAGCAGCTTAGTCTCGGCTGAAGCTTTCTTT | CASSLVSAEAFF
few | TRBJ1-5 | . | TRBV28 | TGTGCCAGCAGGGATCTAAGGACCCCGGTCTTTATCGGCAATCAGCCCCAGCATTTT | CASRDLRTPVFIGNQPQHF
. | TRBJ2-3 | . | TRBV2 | TGTGCCAGCAGTCCAGGGCTGGCTACGCAGTATTTT | CASSPGLATQYF
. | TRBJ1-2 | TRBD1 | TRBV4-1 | TGCGCCAGCAGCCAGCCCAGACAGGGATTTGACGGCTACACCTTC | CASSQPRQGFDGYTF
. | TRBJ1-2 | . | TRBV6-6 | TGTGCCAGCAGTCTTAACAGGGAAGTGCACTATGGCTACACCTTC | CASSLNREVHYGYTF
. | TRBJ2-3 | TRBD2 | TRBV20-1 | TGCAGTGCTAGTTCTAGCGGGGGTACAGATACGCAGTATTTT | CSASSSGGTDTQYF
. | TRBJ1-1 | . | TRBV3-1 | TGTGCCAGCAGCCAAGATACGGGAGCGGGGAACACTGAAGCTTTCTTT | CASSQDTGAGNTEAFF
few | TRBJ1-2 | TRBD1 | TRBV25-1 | TGTGCCAGCAGTGACAGGGGGACTAACTATGGCTACACCTTC | CASSDRGTNYGYTF
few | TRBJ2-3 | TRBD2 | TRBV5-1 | TGCGCCAGCAGCCGAAGCGGGGGGGCAACAGATACGCAGTATTTT | CASSRSGGATDTQYF
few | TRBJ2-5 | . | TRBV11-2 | TGTGCCAGCAGCTTAAAGGGGGAGGAGACCCAGTACTTC | CASSLKGEETQYF
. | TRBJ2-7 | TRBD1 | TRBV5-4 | TGTGCCAGCAGCGACACCGGGACAGGGATCGGCGAGCAGTACTTC | CASSDTGTGIGEQYF
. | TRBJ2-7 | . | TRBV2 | TGTGCCAGCAGCCTACACTCGGCCTCCATGGAGCAGTACTTC | CASSLHSASMEQYF
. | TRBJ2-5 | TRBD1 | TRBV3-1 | TGTGCCAGCAGCCAAGCCACAGGGGGCGGACAAGAGACCCAGTACTTC | CASSQATGGGQETQYF